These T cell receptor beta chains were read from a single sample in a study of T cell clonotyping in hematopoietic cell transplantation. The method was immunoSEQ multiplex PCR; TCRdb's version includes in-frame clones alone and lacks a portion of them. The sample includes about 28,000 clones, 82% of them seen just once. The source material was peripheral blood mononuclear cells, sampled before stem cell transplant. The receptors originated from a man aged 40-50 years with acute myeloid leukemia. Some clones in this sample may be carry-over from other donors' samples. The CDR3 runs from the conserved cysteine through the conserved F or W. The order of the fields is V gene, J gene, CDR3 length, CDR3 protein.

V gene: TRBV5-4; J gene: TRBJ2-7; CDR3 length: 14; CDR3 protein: CASSKTSGAYEQYF
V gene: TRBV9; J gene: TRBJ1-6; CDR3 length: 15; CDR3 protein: CASSAHTEGGSPLHF
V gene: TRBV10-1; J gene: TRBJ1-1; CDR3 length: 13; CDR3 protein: CASSGQAVTEAFF
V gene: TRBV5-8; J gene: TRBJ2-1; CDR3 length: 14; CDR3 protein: CASSRTSTNNEQFF
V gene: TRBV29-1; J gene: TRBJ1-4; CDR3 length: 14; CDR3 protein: CSVSPGPTNEKLFF
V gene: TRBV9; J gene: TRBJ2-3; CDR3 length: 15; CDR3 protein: CASSVAAASADTQYF
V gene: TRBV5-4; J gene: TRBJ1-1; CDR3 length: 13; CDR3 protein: CASSRDRGRLAFF
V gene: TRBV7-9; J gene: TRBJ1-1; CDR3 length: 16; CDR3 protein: CASSLAPGKRNTEAFF
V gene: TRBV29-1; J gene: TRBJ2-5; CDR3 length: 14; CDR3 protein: CSVAASGAQETQYF
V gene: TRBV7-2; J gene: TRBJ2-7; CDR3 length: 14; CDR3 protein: CASSLVYEGYEQYF
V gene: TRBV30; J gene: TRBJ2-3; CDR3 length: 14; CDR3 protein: CAWTSGRHTDTQYF
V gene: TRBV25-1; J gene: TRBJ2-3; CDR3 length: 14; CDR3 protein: CASSEYGEADTQYF
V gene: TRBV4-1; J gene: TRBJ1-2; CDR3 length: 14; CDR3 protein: CASRETGANYGYTF
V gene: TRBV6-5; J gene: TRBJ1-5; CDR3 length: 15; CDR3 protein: CASRPRPRGGQPQHF
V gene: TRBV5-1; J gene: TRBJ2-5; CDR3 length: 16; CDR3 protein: CASSLEAGGVQETQYF
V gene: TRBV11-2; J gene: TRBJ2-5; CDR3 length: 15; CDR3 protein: CASSLGASQVETQYF